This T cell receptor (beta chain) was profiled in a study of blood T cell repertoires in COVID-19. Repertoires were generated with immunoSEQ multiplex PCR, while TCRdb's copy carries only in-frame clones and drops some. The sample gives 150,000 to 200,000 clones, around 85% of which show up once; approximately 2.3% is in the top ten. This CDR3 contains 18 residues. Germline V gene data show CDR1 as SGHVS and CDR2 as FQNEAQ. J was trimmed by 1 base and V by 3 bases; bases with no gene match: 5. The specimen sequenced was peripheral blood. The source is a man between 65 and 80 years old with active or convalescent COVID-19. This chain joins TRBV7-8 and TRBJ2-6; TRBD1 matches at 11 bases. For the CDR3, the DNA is TGTGCCAGCAGCTTGCCCGGGACAGGGGGTTCTGGGGCCAACGTCCTGACTTTC. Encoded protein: CASSLPGTGGSGANVLTF.